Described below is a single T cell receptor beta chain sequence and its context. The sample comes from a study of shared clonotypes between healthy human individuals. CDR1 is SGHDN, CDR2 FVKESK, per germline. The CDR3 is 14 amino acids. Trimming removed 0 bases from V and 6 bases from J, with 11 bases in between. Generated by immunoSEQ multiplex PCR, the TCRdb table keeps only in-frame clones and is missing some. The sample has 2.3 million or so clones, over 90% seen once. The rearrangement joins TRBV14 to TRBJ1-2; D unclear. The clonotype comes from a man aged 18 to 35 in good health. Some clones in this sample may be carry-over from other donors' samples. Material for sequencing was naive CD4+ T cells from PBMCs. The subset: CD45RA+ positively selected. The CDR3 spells CASSQDLQLDGYTF. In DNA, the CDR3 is TGTGCCAGCAGCCAAGATTTACAGCTAGATGGCTACACCTTC.